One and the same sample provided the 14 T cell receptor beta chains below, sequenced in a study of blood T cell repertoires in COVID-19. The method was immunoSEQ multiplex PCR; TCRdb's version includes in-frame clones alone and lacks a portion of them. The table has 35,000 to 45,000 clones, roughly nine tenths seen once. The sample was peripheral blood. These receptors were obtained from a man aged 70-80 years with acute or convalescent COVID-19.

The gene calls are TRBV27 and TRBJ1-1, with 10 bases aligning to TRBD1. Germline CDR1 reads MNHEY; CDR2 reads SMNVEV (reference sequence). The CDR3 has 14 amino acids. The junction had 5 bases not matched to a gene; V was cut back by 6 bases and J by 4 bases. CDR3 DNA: TGTGCCAGCAGCGTGACAGGGGGCGGCACTGAAGCTTTCTTT. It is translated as CASSVTGGGTEAFF.

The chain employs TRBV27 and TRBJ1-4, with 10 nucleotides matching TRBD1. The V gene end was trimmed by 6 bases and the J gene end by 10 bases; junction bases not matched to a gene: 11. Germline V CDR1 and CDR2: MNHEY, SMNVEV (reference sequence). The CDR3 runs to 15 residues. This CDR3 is CASSLGQGGWSKLFF. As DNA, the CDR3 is TGTGCCAGCAGCCTCGGACAGGGGGGATGGTCAAAACTGTTTTTT. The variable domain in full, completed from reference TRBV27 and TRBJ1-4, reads EAQVTQNPRYLITVTGKKLTVTCSQNMNHEYMSWYRQDPGLGLRQIYYSMNVEVTDKGDVPEGYKVSRKEKRNFPLILESPSPNQTSLYFCASSLGQGGWSKLFFGSGTQLSVL.

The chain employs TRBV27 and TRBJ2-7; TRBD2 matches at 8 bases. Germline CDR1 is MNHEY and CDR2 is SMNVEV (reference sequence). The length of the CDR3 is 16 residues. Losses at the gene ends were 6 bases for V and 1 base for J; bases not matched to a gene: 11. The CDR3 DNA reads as TGTGCCAGCAGCTCCAGCGGGAGAGTCGGGTCCTACGAGCAGTACTTC. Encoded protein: CASSSSGRVGSYEQYF.

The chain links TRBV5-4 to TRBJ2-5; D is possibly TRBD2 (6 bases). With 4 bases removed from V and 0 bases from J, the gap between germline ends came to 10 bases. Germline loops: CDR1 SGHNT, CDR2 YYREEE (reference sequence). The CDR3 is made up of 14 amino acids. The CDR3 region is CASSAGTYQETQYF. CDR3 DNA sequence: TGTGCCAGCAGCGCGGGGACTTACCAAGAGACCCAGTACTTC.

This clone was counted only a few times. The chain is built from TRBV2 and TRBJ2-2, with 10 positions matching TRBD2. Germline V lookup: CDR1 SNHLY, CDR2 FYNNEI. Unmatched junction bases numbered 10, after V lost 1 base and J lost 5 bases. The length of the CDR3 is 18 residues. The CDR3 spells CASSEELEAGGPTGELFF. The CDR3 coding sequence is TGTGCCAGCAGTGAAGAACTGGAAGCGGGAGGGCCGACCGGGGAGCTGTTTTTT.

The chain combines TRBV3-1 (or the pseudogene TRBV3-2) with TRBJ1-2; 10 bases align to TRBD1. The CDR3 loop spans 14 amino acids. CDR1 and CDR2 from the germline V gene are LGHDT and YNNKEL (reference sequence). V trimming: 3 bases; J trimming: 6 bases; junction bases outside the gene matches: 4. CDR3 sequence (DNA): TGTGCCAGCAGCCAGGCGGGGACAGGGGATGGCTACACCTTC. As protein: CASSQAGTGDGYTF.

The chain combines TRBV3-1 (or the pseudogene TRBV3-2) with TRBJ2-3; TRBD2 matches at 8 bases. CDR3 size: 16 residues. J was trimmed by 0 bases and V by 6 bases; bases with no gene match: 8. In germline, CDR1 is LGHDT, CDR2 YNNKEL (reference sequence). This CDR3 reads CASSLTSGPSTDTQYF. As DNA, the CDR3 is TGTGCCAGCAGTCTTACTAGCGGTCCTAGCACAGATACGCAGTATTTT.

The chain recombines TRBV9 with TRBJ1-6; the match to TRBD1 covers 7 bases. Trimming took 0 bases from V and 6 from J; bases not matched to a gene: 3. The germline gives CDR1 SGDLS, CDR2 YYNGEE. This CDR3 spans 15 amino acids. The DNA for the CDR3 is TGTGCCAGCAGCGTAGGAACAGGGGCTAATTCACCCCTCCACTTT. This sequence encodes CASSVGTGANSPLHF.

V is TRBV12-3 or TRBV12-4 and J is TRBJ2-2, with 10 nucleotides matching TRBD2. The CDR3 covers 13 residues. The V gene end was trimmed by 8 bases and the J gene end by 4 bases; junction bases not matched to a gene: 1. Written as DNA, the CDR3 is TGTGCCAGCCGGACTAGCGGCACCGGGGAGCTGTTTTTT. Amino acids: CASRTSGTGELFF.

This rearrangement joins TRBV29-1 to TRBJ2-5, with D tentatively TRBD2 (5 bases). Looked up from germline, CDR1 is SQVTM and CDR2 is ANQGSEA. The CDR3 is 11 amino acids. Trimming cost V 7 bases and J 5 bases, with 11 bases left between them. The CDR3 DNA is TGCAGCGCCGGGAAGTCGGAGACCCAGTACTTC. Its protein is CSAGKSETQYF.

In DNA, the CDR3 is TGTGCCAGTAGTCGAGGCAGCGGGAGTGGTCAAGAGACCCAGTACTTC. It yields the protein CASSRGSGSGQETQYF. The chain combines TRBV19 with TRBJ2-5; 8 bases line up with TRBD2. CDR3 length equals 16 residues. Trimming removed 5 bases from V and 2 bases from J; junction bases left unmatched: 10. Looked up from germline, CDR1 is LNHDA and CDR2 is SQIVND (reference sequence).

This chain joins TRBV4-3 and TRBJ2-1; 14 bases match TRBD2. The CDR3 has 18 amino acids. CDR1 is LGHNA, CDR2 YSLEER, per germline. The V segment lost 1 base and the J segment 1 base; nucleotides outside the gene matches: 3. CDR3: CASSQGLAGGPSYNEQFF. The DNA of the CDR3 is TGCGCCAGCAGCCAAGGACTAGCGGGAGGGCCTTCCTACAATGAGCAGTTCTTC.

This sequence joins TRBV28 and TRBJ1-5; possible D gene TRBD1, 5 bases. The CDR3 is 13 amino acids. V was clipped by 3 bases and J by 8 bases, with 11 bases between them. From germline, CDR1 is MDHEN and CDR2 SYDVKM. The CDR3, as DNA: TGTGCCAGCAGTTTTGACAGACTTGAGCCCCAGCATTTT. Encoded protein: CASSFDRLEPQHF. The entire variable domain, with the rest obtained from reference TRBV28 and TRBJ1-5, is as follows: DVKVTQSSRYLVKRTGEKVFLECVQDMDHENMFWYRQDPGLGLRLIYFSYDVKMKEKGDIPEGYSVSREKKERFSLILESASTNQTSMYLCASSFDRLEPQHFGDGTRLSIL.

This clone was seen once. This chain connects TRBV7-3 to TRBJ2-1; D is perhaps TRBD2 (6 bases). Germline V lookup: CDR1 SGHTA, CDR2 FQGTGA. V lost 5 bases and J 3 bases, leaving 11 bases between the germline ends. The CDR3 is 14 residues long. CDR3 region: CASSRVGGYNEQFF. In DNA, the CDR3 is TGTGCCAGCAGCCGAGTGGGGGGCTACAATGAGCAGTTCTTC.